Sequencing of this T cell receptor (beta chain) was carried out in a study of T cells expressing NK-cell markers. Turning to the study itself: Serological testing identified most of the eight sequenced donors as HCMV-seropositive and one as seronegative. Whole-study findings and limits: Among four donors, these clonotypes also ranked first in the CD3+CD56-NKG2C+ fraction.

Remarks on this clonotype: Its antigen is unknown.

TCRdb re-called the 5' RACE reads; every CDR3 protein appears as one record, without DNA. In all, the sample yields about 460,000 distinct CDR3 sequences. The CDR3 extends over 16 amino acids. Germline-derived CDR1 and CDR2 are SGHRS and YFSETQ. This rearrangement joins TRBV5-1 to TRBJ2-5; the TCRdb call, TRBD2, lacks DNA for checking. The sequencing sample was made of blood T cells: a sorted CD56 or NKG2C T cell subset, CD4+ or CD8+ T cells, or bulk PBMC T cells (not recorded which). The TCR originated in a woman between 50 and 59 years old in good health. This CDR3 reads CASSFYGLAGGETQYF.